This T cell receptor (beta chain) was identified during a study of shared clonotypes between healthy human individuals. Study summary: Serving as donors were two women and three men, whose ages spanned 18 to 49.

Sorted subsets were amplified in replicate PCRs using around 200 ng DNA, about 30,000 T cell genomes. Sequencing was performed with immunoSEQ multiplex PCR; in TCRdb, only in-frame clones are kept and a portion is missing. The sample lists roughly 200,000 clones; about 66% were seen once. Trimming left V 1 base short and J 5 bases short, with 6 bases between. The CDR3 has 13 amino acids. Looked up from germline, CDR1 is SEHNR and CDR2 is FQNEAQ (reference sequence). CD45RA-negative memory and CD45RA+ naive subsets were split from the CD4+ cells. As for this clone: Other DNA sequences in this specimen translate into the identical CDR3.

The clonotype comes from a man aged 30 to 39 in good health. This chain connects TRBV7-9 to TRBJ2-1; no definite D call. The sample taken for sequencing was memory CD4+ T cells sorted from blood. Subset in this sample: CD45RA-negative fraction. CDR3 residues: CASSLGHNNEQFF. CDR3 DNA: TGTGCCAGCAGCTTAGGGCACAACAATGAGCAGTTCTTC.